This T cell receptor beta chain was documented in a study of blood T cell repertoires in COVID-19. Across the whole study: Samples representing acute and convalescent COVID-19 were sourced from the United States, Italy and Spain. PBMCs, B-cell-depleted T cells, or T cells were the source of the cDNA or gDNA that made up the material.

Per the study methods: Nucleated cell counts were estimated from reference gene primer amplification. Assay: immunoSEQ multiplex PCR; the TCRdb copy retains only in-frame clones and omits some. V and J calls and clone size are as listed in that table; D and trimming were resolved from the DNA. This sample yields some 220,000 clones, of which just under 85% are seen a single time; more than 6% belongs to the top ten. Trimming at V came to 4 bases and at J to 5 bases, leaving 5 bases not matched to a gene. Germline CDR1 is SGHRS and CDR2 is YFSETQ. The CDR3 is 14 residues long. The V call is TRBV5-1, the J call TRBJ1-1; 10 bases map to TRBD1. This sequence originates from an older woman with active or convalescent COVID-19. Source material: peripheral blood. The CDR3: CASSTTGGRTEAFF. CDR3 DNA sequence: TGCGCCAGCAGCACGACAGGGGGCAGGACTGAAGCTTTCTTT. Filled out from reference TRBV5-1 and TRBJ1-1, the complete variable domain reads KAGVTQTPRYLIKTRGQQVTLSCSPISGHRSVSWYQQTPGQGLQFLFEYFSETQRNKGNFPGRFSGRQFSNSRSEMNVSTLELGDSALYLCASSTTGGRTEAFFGQGTRLTVV.